This T cell receptor beta chain was observed in a study of a mutant IDH1 vaccine in newly diagnosed glioma. Study-level background: Patients received eight vaccinations in weeks 1, 3, 5, 7, 11, 15, 19, 23. Most patients had radiochemotherapy with temozolomide before enrollment; others had one alone. Mean patient age was about 40 years; about 62% were male and about 38% female. Beginning 4-6 weeks after radiotherapy alone, or with temozolomide cycles, vaccination took place.

TCRdb's table, derived via immunoSEQ multiplex PCR, lists solely in-frame clones and lacks some. The sample carries around 36,000 clones, 80% to 95% recorded once. Germline V gives CDR1 MNHNS, CDR2 SASEGT. The CDR3 totals 13 residues. Trimming at V came to 4 bases and at J to 7 bases, leaving 3 bases not matched to a gene. This clone has a single count. Its antigen is not identified. Time point meaning: week 5, during vaccination. The study gave 300 ug of mutant IDH1 20-mer peptide per vaccine dose, with topical imiquimod. This clonotype was obtained from a man in his fifties with glioma. V is TRBV6-1 and J is TRBJ1-5, with TRBD1 matching over 8 bases. Sequencing was performed on PBMCs, taken from a glioma patient whose treatment included an IDH1 peptide vaccine. In DNA, the CDR3 is TGTGCCAGCAGTGTGGACAGGGAGCAGCCCCAGCATTTT. Encoded protein: CASSVDREQPQHF.